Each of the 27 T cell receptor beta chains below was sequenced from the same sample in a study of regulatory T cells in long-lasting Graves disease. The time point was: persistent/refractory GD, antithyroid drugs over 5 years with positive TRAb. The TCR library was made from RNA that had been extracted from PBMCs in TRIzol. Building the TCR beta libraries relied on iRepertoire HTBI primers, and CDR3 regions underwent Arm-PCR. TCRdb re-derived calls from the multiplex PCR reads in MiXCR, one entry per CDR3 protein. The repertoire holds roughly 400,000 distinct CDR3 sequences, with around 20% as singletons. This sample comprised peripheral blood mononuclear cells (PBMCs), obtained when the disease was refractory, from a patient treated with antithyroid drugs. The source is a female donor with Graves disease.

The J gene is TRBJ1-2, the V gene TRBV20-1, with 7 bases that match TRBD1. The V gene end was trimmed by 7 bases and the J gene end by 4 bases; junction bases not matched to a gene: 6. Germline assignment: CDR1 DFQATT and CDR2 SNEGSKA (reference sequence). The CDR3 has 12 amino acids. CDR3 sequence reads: CSGQGTPYGYTF. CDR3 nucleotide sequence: TGCAGTGGACAGGGAACCCCCTATGGCTACACCTTC.

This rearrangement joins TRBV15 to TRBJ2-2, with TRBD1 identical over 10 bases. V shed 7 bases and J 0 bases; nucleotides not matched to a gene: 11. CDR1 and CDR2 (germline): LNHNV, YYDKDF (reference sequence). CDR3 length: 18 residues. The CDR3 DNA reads TGTGCCACCAAACCGGGACAGGGGCTCGCCTCGAACACCGGGGAGCTGTTTTTT. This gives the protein CATKPGQGLASNTGELFF.

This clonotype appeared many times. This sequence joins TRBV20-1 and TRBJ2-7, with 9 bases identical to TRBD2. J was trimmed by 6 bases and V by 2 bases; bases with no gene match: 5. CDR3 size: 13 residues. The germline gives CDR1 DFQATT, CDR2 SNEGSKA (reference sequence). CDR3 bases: TGCAGTGCTAGACTAGCGGGATCGGGCGAGCAGTACTTC. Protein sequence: CSARLAGSGEQYF.

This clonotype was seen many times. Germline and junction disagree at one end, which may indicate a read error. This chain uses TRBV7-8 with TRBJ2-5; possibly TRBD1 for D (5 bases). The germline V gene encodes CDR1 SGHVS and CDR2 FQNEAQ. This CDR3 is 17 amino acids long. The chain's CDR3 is CASRSPRSRARREAQYF. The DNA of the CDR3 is TGTGCCAGCAGATCTCCGCGGAGCAGGGCCAGGAGAGAGGCCCAGTACTTC.

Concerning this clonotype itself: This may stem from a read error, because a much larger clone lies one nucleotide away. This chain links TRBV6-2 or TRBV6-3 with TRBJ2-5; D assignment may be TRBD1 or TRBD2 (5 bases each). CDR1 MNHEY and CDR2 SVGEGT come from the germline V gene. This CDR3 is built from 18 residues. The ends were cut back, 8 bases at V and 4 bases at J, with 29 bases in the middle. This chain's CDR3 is CASGALGESDRIRETQYF. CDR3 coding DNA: TGTGCCAGCGGGGCTCTGGGGGAGTCGGATCGAATAAGAGAGACCCAGTACTTC.

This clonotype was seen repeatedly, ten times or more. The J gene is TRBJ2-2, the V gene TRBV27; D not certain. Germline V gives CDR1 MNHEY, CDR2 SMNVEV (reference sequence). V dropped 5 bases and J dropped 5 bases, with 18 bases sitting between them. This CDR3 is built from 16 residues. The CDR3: CASSTLNWMGTGELFF. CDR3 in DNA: TGTGCCAGCAGTACCTTGAACTGGATGGGGACCGGGGAGCTGTTTTTT.

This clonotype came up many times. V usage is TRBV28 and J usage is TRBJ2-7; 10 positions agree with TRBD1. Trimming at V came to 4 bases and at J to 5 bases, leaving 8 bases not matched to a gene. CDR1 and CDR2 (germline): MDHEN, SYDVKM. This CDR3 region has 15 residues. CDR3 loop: CASSSPTGGADEQYF. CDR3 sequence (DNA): TGTGCCAGCAGTTCTCCGACAGGGGGCGCAGACGAGCAGTACTTC.

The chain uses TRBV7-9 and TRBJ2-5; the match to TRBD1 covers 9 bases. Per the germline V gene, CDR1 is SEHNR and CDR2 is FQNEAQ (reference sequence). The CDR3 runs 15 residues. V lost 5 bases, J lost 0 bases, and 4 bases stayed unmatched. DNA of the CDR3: TGTGCCAGCAGCAGAGGACAGGGGTACCAAGAGACCCAGTACTTC. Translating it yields CASSRGQGYQETQYF.

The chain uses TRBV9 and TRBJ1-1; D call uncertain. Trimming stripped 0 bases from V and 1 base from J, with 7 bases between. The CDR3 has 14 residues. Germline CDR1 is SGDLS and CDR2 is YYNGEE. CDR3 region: CASSVGQANTEAFF. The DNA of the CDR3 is TGTGCCAGCAGCGTAGGACAAGCGAACACTGAAGCTTTCTTT. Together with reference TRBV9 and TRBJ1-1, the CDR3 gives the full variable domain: DSGVTQTPKHLITATGQRVTLRCSPRSGDLSVYWYQQSLDQGLQFLIQYYNGEERAKGNILERFSAQQFPDLHSELNLSSLELGDSALYFCASSVGQANTEAFFGQGTRLTVV.

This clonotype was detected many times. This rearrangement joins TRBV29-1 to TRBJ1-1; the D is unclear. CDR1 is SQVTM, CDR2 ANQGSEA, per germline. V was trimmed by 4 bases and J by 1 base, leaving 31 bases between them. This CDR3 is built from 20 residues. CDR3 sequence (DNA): TGCAGCGTTGTCCCCGGTGCGGCAGTTCCCTACGGTAGAACGAACACTGAAGCTTTCTTT. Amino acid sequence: CSVVPGAAVPYGRTNTEAFF.

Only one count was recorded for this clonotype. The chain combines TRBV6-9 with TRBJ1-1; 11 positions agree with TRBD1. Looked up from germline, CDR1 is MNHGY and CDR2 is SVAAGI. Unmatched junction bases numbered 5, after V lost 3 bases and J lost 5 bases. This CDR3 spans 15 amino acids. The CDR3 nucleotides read TGTGCCAGCAGTTACCCCGGACAGGGGGCGACTGAAGCTTTCTTT. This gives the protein CASSYPGQGATEAFF.

CDR3 sequence (DNA): TGCGCCAGCAGTGAGAATTGGCACGCTGAAGCTTTCTTT. Its protein is CASSENWHAEAFF. V is TRBV10-2 and J is TRBJ1-1; no definite D call. The CDR3 consists of 13 residues. CDR1 and CDR2 from the germline V gene are WSHSY and SAAADI. Trimming pared 2 bases from V and 6 bases from J, leaving 10 bases between.

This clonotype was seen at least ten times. The CDR3: CASSGSGQYQETQYF. The DNA for the CDR3 is TGTGCCAGCAGTGGCTCGGGACAGTACCAAGAGACCCAGTACTTC. The chain carries TRBV25-1 and TRBJ2-5; 7 nucleotides line up with TRBD1. J gave up 0 bases and V 4 bases, and 5 bases lay outside the gene matches. This CDR3 has 15 residues. CDR1 MGHDK and CDR2 SYGVNS come from the germline V gene.

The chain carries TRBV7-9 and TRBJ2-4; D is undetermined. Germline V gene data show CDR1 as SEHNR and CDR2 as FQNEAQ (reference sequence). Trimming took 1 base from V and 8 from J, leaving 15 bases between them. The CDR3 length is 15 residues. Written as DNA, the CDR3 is TGTGCCAGCAGCTTAGGAGTCAGTGAATGGTACATTCAGTACTTC. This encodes CASSLGVSEWYIQYF.

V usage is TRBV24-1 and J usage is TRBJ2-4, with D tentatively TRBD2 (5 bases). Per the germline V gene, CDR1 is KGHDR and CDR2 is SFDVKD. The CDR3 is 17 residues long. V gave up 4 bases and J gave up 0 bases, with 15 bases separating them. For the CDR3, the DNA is TGTGCCACCAGTGACCCCCATGAGGGTCTAGCCAAAAACATTCAGTACTTC. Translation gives CATSDPHEGLAKNIQYF.

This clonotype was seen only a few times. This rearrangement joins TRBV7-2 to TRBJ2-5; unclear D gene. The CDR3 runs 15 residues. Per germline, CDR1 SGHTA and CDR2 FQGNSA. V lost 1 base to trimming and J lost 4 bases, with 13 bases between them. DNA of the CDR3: TGTGCCAGCAGCTTAGAACCTAGGGTAGCAGAGACCCAGTACTTC. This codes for CASSLEPRVAETQYF.

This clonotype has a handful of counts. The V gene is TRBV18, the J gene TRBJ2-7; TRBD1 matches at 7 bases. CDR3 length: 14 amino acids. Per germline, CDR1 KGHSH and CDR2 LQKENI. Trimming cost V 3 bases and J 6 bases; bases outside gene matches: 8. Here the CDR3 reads CASSPLTTGFEQYF. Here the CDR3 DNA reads TGTGCCAGCTCACCGCTAACGACAGGGTTCGAGCAGTACTTC.

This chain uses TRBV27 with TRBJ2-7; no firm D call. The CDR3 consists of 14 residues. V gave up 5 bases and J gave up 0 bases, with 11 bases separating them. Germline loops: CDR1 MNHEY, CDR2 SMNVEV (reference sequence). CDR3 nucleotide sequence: TGTGCCAGCAGTGAGAAAGGGATCTCCTACGAGCAGTACTTC. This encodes CASSEKGISYEQYF.

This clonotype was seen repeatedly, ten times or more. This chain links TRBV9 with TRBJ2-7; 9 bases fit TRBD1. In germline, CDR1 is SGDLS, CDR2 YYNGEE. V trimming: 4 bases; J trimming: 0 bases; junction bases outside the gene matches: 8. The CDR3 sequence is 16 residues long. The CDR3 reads CASSPGTGTSSYEQYF. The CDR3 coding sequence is TGTGCCAGCAGCCCCGGGACAGGGACGAGCTCCTACGAGCAGTACTTC.

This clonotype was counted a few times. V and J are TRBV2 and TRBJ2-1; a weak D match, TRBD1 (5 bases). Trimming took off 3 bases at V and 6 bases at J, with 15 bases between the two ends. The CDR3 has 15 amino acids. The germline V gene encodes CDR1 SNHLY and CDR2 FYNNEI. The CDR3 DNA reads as TGTGCCAGCAGTGATGATACAGGAGCAAGCAATGAGCAGTTCTTC. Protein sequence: CASSDDTGASNEQFF.

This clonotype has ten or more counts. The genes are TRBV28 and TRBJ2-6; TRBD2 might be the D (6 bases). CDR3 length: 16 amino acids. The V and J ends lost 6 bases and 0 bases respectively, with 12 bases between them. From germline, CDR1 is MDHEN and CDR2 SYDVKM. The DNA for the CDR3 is TGTGCCAGCAGCTGGCGGGAAAGCTCTGGGGCCAACGTCCTGACTTTC. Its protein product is CASSWRESSGANVLTF.

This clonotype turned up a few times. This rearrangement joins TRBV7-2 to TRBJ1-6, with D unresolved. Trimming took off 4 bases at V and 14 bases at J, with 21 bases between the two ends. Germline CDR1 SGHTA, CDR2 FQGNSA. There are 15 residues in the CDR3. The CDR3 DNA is TGTGCCAGCAGCTCATCCAGTCTTGTGGTTGGCACCCTCCACTTT. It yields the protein CASSSSSLVVGTLHF.

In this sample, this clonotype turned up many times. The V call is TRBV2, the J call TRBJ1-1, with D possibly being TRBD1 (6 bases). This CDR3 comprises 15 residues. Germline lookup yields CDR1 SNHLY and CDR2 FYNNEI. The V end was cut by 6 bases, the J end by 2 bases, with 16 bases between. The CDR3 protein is CASSDETGENTEAFF. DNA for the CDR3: TGTGCCAGCAGCGATGAGACAGGAGAAAACACTGAAGCTTTCTTT.

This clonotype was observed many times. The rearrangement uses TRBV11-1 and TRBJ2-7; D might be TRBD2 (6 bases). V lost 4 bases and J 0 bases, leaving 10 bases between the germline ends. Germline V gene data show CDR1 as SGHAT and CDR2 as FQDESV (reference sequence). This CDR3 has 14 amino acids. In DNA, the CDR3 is TGTGCCAGCAGCTCTAGCGTCAGCTCCTACGAGCAGTACTTC. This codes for CASSSSVSSYEQYF. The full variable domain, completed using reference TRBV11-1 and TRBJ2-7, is EAEVAQSPRYKITEKSQAVAFWCDPISGHATLYWYRQILGQGPELLVQFQDESVVDDSQLPKDRFSAERLKGVDSTLKIQPAELGDSAMYLCASSSSVSSYEQYFGPGTRLTVT.

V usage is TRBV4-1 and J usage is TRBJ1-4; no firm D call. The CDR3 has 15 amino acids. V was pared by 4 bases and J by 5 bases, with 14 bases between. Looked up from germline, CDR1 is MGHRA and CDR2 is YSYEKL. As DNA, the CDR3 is TGCGCCAGCAGCCCACGAGAGGGAGGGAATGAAAAACTGTTTTTT. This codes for CASSPREGGNEKLFF.

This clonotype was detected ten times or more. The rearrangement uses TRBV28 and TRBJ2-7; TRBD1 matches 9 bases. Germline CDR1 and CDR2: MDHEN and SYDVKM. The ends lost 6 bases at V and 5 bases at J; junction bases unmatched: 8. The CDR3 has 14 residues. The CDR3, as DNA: TGTGCCAGCAGCGTAACCGGGACAGGGAACGAGCAGTACTTC. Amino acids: CASSVTGTGNEQYF.

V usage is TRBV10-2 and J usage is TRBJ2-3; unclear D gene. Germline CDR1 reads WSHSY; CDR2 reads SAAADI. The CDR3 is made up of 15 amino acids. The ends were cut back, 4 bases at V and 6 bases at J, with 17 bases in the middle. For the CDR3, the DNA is TGCGCCAGCAGTGGCGAGCTAAGTCTAACGGATACGCAGTATTTT. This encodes CASSGELSLTDTQYF.